A selection of T cell receptor beta chains follows, all from one sample in a study of metastatic and nonmetastatic thyroid tumors. TCRdb re-clonotyped the PCR reads through MiXCR. This table holds approximately 41,000 clones, around 28% found once. The sequenced sample consisted of blood. Every receptor here comes from a male donor with papillary thyroid cancer or a benign thyroid nodule (not recorded which). Some clones in this sample may be carry-over from other donors' samples. Both conserved end residues are part of each CDR3. The D gene is left open where the match is weak. Part of the rows lack a size; the others show once, few, many or a class for expanded clones.

V	size	D	J	DNA	CDR3
TRBV2	.	.	TRBJ2-1	TGTGCCAGCAGTTATATCTGGGGGGCAAATGAGCAGTTCTTC	CASSYIWGANEQFF
TRBV10-3	few	TRBD2	TRBJ2-2	TGTGCCATCAGTCCTAGCGGGAGGAACACCGGGGAGCTGTTTTTT	CAISPSGRNTGELFF
TRBV20-1	many	TRBD2	TRBJ2-1	TGCAGTGCTGAAGGACTAGCGGGTCTTTATAGCTCCTACAATGAGCAGTTCTTC	CSAEGLAGLYSSYNEQFF
TRBV5-1	.	TRBD1	TRBJ2-7	TGCGCCAGCAGCTTGGACGGGACAGGGTATAACGAGCAGTACTTC	CASSLDGTGYNEQYF
TRBV4-1	many	.	TRBJ2-1	TGCGCCAGCAGCCAAACAATACCAGGGTGGGGTGAGCAGTTCTTC	CASSQTIPGWGEQFF
TRBV28	.	.	TRBJ2-4	TGTGCCAGCAGTCGGCAGCCTCTAGCCAAAAACATTCAGTACTTC	CASSRQPLAKNIQYF
TRBV5-1	.	TRBD1	TRBJ2-3	TGCGCCAGCAGCTTGGTCTACGGGACAGCAACAGATACTCAGTATTTT	CASSLVYGTATDTQYF
TRBV20-1	.	TRBD1	TRBJ2-7	TGCAGTGGGGGACAGGGAAACGAGCAGTACTTC	CSGGQGNEQYF
TRBV4-1	many	.	TRBJ2-5	TGCGCCAGCAGCCAAGAATCCCCTCGAGAGACCCAGTACTTC	CASSQESPRETQYF
TRBV5-1	few	.	TRBJ2-3	TGCGCCAGCAGCTTGGGGAAGAGCGCAGATACGCAGTATTTT	CASSLGKSADTQYF
TRBV6-2/TRBV6-3	.	.	TRBJ2-7	TGTGCCAGCAGTCACCCCATGGACAGCCTCTACGAGCAGTACTTC	CASSHPMDSLYEQYF
TRBV6-5	few	.	TRBJ1-5	TGTGCCAGCAGTTACAAGGTGGGTTCCAATCAGCCCCAGCATTTT	CASSYKVGSNQPQHF
TRBV6-1	many	TRBD2	TRBJ2-1	TGTGCCAGCCACCCGACTAGCGGGAGGCGGTATGAGCAGTTCTTC	CASHPTSGRRYEQFF
TRBV6-5	few	.	TRBJ1-2	TGTGCCAGCAGTTACCCCTCGACACGGGGCTTGAGGTTTGATGGCTACACCTTC	CASSYPSTRGLRFDGYTF
TRBV19	.	TRBD1	TRBJ2-7	TGTGCCAGTAGAACTCGGACAGGGAGCTCCTACTATCAGTACTTC	CASRTRTGSSYYQYF
TRBV12-3/TRBV12-4	many	.	TRBJ1-1	TGTGCCAGCAGTTTTAGAGGGTTTACTGAAGCTTTCTTT	CASSFRGFTEAFF
TRBV24-1	.	.	TRBJ1-2	TGTGCCACCAGTGACCGATACTGTGGCTACACGTTC	CATSDRYCGYTF
TRBV19	few	TRBD1	TRBJ2-1	TGTGCCAGTAGTCTCGACAGGGAACTCCAGTTCTTC	CASSLDRELQFF
TRBV19	many	TRBD2	TRBJ2-2	TGTGCCAGTAAAAAGCGGGAGGGCCCTGGGGAGCTGTTTTTT	CASKKREGPGELFF
TRBV20-1	many	TRBD1	TRBJ1-1	TGCAGGCAGGGGGCACCGGATGAAGCTTTCTTT	CRQGAPDEAFF
TRBV6-1	medium-sized	.	TRBJ1-1	TGTGCCAGCAGTGAGGGTGAGGGTGGGAACACTGAAGCTTTCTTT	CASSEGEGGNTEAFF
TRBV5-1	.	.	TRBJ1-4	TGCGCCAGCAGCCTTCAGGGAGAGGAAAAACTGTTTTTT	CASSLQGEEKLFF
TRBV7-7	.	.	TRBJ1-6	TGTGCTAGCAGCTTAGGACCATTTGGGGCGTTT	CASSLGPFGAF
TRBV13	.	TRBD1	TRBJ2-7	TGTGCCAGCAGCCTAGGGACAGCGGCTGGGAACGAGCAGTACTTC	CASSLGTAAGNEQYF
TRBV30	few	.	TRBJ2-6	TGTGCCTGGATTGTTTTGGGTAGCTCTGGGGCCAACGTCCTGACTTTC	CAWIVLGSSGANVLTF
TRBV5-1	many	TRBD1	TRBJ2-5	TGCGCCAGCAGCCCTGGACAGGGCCGCGGACAAGAGACCCAGTACTTC	CASSPGQGRGQETQYF
TRBV6-1	.	TRBD2	TRBJ2-7	TGTGCCAGCAGGACGGGAGGGATGTACGAGCAGTACTTC	CASRTGGMYEQYF